Each of the 5 T cell receptor beta chains below was sequenced from the same sample in a study of blood T cell repertoires in COVID-19. Sequenced by immunoSEQ multiplex PCR; TCRdb stores in-frame clones only, minus some. The profile shows roughly 250,000 clones, about 88% of them singletons. Sequenced: peripheral blood. The origin of the receptors is a woman aged 40 to 50 who had recovered from COVID-19.

About this clone: The conserved phenylalanine or tryptophan normally closing the CDR3 is absent here, so this likely arose from a read error. The limits of the CDR3 on the DNA are not certain, so only TCRdb's listed CDR3 is given. V is TRBV2 and J is TRBJ1-2. Both ends counted, the CDR3 spans 14 residues. Germline CDR1 SNHLY, CDR2 FYNNEI. This CDR3 reads CASSEALRDRRGPS.

The gene calls are TRBV27 and TRBJ2-7; D ambiguous. CDR1 and CDR2 (germline): MNHEY, SMNVEV (reference sequence). The CDR3 has 14 amino acids. V lost 2 bases and J lost 0, with 8 bases in between. CDR3 protein: CASSLTRVSYEQYF. CDR3 DNA sequence: TGTGCCAGCAGTTTAACACGGGTCTCCTACGAGCAGTACTTC.

The chain combines TRBV4-3 with TRBJ1-2; D unresolved. The CDR3 runs 16 residues. V was shortened by 3 bases and J by 4 bases, with 18 bases between the two germline ends. Germline assignment: CDR1 LGHNA and CDR2 YSLEER. CDR3 coding DNA: TGCGCCAGCAGCCAGGGCCCCTCAGCCCTTACCTATGGCTACACCTTC. Protein sequence: CASSQGPSALTYGYTF.

The rearrangement uses TRBV2 and TRBJ2-7; D remains ambiguous. Germline CDR1 reads SNHLY; CDR2 reads FYNNEI. Trimming took 4 bases from V and 3 from J, leaving 13 bases between them. The CDR3 length is 14 residues. The CDR3 DNA sequence: TGTGCCAGCAGTGGATTGGCGGTCGGCTACGAGCAGTACTTC. Protein product: CASSGLAVGYEQYF.

The CDR3 here is CASSPRAISGNTIYF. As DNA, the CDR3 is TGTGCCAGCTCACCCAGGGCTATCTCTGGAAACACCATATATTTT. The V gene is TRBV18, the J gene TRBJ1-3, with D maybe TRBD1 (5 bases). The CDR3 has 15 amino acids. Germline loops: CDR1 KGHSH, CDR2 LQKENI. Trimming removed 3 bases from V and 0 bases from J, with 9 bases in between.